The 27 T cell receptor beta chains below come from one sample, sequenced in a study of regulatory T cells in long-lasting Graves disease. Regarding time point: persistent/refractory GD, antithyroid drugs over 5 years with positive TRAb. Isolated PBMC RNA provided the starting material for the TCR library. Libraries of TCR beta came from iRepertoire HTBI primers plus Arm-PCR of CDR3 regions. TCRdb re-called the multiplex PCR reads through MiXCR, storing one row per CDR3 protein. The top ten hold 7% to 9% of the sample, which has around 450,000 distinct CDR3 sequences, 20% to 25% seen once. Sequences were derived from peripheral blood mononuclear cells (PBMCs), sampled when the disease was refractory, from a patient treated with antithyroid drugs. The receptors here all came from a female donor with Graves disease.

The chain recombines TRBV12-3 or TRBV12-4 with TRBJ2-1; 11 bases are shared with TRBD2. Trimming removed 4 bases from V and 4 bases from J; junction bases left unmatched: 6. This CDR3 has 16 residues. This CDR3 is CASSSLTSGIYNEQFF. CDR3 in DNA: TGTGCCAGCAGTTCTTTGACTAGCGGGATTTACAATGAGCAGTTCTTC.

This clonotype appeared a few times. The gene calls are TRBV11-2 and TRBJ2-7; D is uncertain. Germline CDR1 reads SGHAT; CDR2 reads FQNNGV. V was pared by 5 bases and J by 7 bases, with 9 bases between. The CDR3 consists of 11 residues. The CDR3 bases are TGTGCCAGCAGCCTGGTTTTGGAGCAGTACTTC. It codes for CASSLVLEQYF. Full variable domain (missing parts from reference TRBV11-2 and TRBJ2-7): EAGVAQSPRYKIIEKRQSVAFWCNPISGHATLYWYQQILGQGPKLLIQFQNNGVVDDSQLPKDRFSAERLKGVDSTLKIQPAKLEDSAVYLCASSLVLEQYFGPGTRLTVT.

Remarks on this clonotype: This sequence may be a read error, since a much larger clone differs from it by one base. This CDR3 is CVSYRGNYGYTF. The CDR3 DNA follows: TGTGTCAGCTACAGGGGAAACTATGGCTACACCTTC. The chain couples TRBV25-1 to TRBJ1-2, with TRBD1 identical over 7 bases. The CDR3 is made up of 12 amino acids. From germline, CDR1 is MGHDK and CDR2 SYGVNS.

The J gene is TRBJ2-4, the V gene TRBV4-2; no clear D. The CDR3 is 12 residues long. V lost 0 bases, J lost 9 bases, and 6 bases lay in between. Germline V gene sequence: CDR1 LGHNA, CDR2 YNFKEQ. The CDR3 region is CASSQDESIQYF. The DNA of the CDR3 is TGTGCCAGCAGCCAAGATGAGTCCATTCAGTACTTC.

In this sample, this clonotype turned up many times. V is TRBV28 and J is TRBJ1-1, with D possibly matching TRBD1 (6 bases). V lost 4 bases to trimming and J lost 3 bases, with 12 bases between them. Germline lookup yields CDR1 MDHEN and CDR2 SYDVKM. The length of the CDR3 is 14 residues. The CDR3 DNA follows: TGTGCCAGCAGTTCGCCAGGGGCGGACACTGAAGCTTTCTTT. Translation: CASSSPGADTEAFF.

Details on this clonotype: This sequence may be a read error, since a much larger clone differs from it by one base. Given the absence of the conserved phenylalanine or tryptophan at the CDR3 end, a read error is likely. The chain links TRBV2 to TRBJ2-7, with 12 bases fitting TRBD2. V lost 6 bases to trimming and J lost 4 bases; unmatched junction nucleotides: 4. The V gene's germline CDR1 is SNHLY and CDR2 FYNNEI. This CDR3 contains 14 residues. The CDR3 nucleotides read TGTGCCAGCAGGTGGACTAGCGGGGCTTACGAGCAGTACTCC. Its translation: CASRWTSGAYEQYS.

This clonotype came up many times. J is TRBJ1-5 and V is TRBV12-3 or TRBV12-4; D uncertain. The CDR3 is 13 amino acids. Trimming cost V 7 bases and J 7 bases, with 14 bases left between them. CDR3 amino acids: CASTPHLGQPQHF. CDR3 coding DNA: TGTGCCAGCACCCCACACTTGGGGCAGCCCCAGCATTTT.

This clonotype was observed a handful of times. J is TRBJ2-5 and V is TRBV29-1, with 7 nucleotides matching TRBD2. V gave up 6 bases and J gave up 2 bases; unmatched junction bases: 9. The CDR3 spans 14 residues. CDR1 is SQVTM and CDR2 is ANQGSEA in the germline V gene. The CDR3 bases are TGCAGCGTCGTAGCGGGTATACAACAAGAGACCCAGTACTTC. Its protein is CSVVAGIQQETQYF.

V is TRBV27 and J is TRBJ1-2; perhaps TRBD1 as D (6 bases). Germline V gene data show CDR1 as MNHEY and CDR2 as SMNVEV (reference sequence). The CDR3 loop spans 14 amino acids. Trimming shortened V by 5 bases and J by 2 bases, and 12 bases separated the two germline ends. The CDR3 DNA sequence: TGTGCCAGCAGTATACGGGGGGGCAACTATGGCTACACCTTC. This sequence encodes CASSIRGGNYGYTF.

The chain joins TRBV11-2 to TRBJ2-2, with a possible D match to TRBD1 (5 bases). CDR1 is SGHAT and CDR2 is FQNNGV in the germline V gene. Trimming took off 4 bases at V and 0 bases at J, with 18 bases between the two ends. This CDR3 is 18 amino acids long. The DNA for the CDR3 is TGTGCCAGCAGCTCCAGGGTTAACCCCCGAACGAACACCGGGGAGCTGTTTTTT. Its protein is CASSSRVNPRTNTGELFF.

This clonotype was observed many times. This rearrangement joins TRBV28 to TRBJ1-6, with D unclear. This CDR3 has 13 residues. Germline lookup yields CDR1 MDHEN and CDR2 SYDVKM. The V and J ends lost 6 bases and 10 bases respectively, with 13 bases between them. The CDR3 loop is CASSPRVRSPLHF. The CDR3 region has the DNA TGTGCCAGCAGCCCCCGGGTACGGTCACCCCTCCACTTT. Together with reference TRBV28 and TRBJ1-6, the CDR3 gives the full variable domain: DVKVTQSSRYLVKRTGEKVFLECVQDMDHENMFWYRQDPGLGLRLIYFSYDVKMKEKGDIPEGYSVSREKKERFSLILESASTNQTSMYLCASSPRVRSPLHFGNGTRLTVT.

CDR3 coding DNA: TGTGCCAGCAGTTACGAAAAGGTGAACCAGTACTTC. Amino acids: CASSYEKVNQYF. This chain links TRBV6-5 with TRBJ2-5; D gene uncertain. CDR3 length equals 12 residues. The V and J ends lost 2 bases and 10 bases respectively, with 11 bases between them. The germline V gene encodes CDR1 MNHEY and CDR2 SVGAGI.

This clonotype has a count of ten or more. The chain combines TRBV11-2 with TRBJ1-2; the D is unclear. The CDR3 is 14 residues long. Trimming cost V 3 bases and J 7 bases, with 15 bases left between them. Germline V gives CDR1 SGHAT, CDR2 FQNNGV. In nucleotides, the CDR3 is TGTGCCAGCAGCTTCTCCGTCCCGGATCCTGGCTACACCTTC. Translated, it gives CASSFSVPDPGYTF.

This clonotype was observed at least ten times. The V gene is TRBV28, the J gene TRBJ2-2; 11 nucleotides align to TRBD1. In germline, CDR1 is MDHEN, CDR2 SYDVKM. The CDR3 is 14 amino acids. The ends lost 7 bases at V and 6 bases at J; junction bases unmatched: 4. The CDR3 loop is CASIPGQGAGELFF. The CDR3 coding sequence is TGTGCCAGCATACCGGGACAGGGGGCCGGGGAGCTGTTTTTT. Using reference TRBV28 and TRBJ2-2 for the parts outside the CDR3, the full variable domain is DVKVTQSSRYLVKRTGEKVFLECVQDMDHENMFWYRQDPGLGLRLIYFSYDVKMKEKGDIPEGYSVSREKKERFSLILESASTNQTSMYLCASIPGQGAGELFFGEGSRLTVL.

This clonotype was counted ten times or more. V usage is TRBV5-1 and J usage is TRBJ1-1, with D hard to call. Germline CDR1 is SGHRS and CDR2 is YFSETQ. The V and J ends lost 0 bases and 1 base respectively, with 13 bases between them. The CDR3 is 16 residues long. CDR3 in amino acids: CASSLERTRSNTEAFF. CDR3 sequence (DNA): TGCGCCAGCAGCTTGGAGAGAACCCGCTCGAACACTGAAGCTTTCTTT. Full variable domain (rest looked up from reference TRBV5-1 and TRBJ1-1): KAGVTQTPRYLIKTRGQQVTLSCSPISGHRSVSWYQQTPGQGLQFLFEYFSETQRNKGNFPGRFSGRQFSNSRSEMNVSTLELGDSALYLCASSLERTRSNTEAFFGQGTRLTVV.

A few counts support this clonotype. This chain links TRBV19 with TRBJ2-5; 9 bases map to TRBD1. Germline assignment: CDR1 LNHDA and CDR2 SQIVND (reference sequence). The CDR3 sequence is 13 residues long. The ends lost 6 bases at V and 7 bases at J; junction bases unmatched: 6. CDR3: CASSSGQGGTQYF. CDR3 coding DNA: TGTGCCAGTAGCTCGGGACAGGGAGGGACCCAGTACTTC.

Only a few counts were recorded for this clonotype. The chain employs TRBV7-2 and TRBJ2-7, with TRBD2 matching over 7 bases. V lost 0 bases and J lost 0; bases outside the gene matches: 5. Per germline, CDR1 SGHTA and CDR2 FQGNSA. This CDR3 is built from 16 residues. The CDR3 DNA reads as TGTGCCAGCAGCTTAGCCAGGACTAGTTCCTCCTACGAGCAGTACTTC. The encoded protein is CASSLARTSSSYEQYF.

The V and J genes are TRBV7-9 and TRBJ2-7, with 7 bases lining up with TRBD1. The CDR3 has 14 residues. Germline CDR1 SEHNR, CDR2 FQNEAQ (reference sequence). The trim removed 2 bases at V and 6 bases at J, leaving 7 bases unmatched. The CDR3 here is CASSLQGVSGEQYF. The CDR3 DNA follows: TGTGCCAGCAGCTTACAGGGGGTCTCGGGCGAGCAGTACTTC.

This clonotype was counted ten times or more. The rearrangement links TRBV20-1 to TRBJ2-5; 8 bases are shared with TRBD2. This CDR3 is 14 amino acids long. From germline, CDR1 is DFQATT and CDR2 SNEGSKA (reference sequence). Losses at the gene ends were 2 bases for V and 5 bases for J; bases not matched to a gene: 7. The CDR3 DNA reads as TGCAGTGCTAGAATCGGAGCGGGAGCGGAGACCCAGTACTTC. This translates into CSARIGAGAETQYF.

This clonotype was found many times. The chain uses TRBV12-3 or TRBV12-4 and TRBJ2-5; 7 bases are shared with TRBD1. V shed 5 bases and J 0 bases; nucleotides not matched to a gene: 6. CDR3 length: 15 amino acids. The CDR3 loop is CASSPLGQDQETQYF. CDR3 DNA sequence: TGTGCCAGCAGTCCCCTCGGACAGGACCAAGAGACCCAGTACTTC.

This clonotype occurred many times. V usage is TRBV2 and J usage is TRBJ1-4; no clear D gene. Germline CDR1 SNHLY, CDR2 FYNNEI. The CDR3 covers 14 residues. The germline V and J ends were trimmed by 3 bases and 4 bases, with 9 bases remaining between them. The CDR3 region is CASSDPRFNEKLFF. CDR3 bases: TGTGCCAGCAGTGATCCCAGGTTTAATGAAAAACTGTTTTTT. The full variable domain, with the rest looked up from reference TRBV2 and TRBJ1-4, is EPEVTQTPSHQVTQMGQEVILRCVPISNHLYFYWYRQILGQKVEFLVSFYNNEISEKSEIFDDQFSVERPDGSNFTLKIRSTKLEDSAMYFCASSDPRFNEKLFFGSGTQLSVL.

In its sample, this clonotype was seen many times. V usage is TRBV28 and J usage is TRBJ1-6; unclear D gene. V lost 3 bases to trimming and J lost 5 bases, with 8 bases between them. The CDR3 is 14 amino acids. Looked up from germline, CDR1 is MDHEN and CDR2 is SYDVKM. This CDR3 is CASSFTGNNSPLHF. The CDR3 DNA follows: TGTGCCAGCAGTTTTACGGGGAATAATTCACCCCTCCACTTT.

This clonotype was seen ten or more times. CDR3 DNA: TGTGCCAGCAGCTTAGGTCCGGGCCCAAACATTCAGTACTTC. Amino acids: CASSLGPGPNIQYF. The rearrangement joins TRBV7-2 to TRBJ2-4; D is unclear. CDR1 is SGHTA and CDR2 is FQGNSA in the germline V gene. Deletions cut 1 base from V and 6 bases from J, with 10 bases between. The CDR3 consists of 14 residues.

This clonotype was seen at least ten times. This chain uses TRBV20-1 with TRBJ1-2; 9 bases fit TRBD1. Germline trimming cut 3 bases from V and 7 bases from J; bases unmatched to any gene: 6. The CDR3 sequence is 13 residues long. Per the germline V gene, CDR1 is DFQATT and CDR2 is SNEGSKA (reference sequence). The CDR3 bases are TGCAGTGCTAGGGACAGGGGCGAGGGTGGCTACACCTTC. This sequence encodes CSARDRGEGGYTF.

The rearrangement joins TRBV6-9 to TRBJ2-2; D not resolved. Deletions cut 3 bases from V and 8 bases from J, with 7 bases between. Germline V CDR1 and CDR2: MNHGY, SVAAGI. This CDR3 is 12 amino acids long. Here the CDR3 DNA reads TGTGCCAGCAGTTACTTGGCAGGGGAGCTGTTTTTT. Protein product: CASSYLAGELFF.

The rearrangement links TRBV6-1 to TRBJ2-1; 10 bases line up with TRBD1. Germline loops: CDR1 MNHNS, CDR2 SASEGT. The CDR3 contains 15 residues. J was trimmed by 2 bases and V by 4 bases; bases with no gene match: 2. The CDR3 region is CASSAGTGAYNEQFF. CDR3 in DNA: TGTGCCAGCAGTGCCGGGACAGGGGCCTACAATGAGCAGTTCTTC.

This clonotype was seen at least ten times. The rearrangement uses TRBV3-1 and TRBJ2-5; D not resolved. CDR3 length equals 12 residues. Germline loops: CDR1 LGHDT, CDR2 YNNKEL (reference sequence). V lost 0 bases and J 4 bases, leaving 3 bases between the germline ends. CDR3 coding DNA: TGTGCCAGCAGCCAAGATCGAGAGACCCAGTACTTC. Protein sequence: CASSQDRETQYF.